Listed below are T cell receptor beta chains from one sample, sequenced in a study of OX40 agonist ivuxolimab in advanced cancers. The table came from immunoSEQ multiplex PCR; TCRdb's copy has only in-frame clones and leaves some out. The data hold 25,000 to 35,000 clones, with 70% to 85% observed a single time. This sample comprised CD4+ or CD8+ T cells sorted from blood, obtained in a trial of the OX40 agonist ivuxolimab. The origin of the receptors is an adult with an advanced solid tumor such as melanoma, head and neck, liver or kidney cancer. Each CDR3 is given with its conserved first and last residue. Fields, in order: V gene, J gene, D gene, clone size, CDR3 protein, CDR3 DNA. D genes are given only for firm matches. Clone size is not always given. Where it is, it says once, few, many or a class for expanded clones.

V: TRBV13
J: TRBJ1-2
D: TRBD1
size: .
CDR3: CASSDQRGLNYGYTF
DNA: TGTGCCAGCAGCGACCAAAGGGGGCTCAACTATGGCTACACCTTC

V: TRBV27
J: TRBJ2-5
D: TRBD1
size: .
CDR3: CASKTGGLETQYF
DNA: TGTGCCAGTAAAACAGGGGGCTTAGAGACCCAGTACTTC

V: TRBV28
J: TRBJ1-1
D: .
size: .
CDR3: CASSHRGNTEAFF
DNA: TGTGCCAGCAGCCACAGAGGGAACACTGAAGCTTTCTTT

V: TRBV7-8
J: TRBJ1-5
D: .
size: .
CDR3: CASSLGYGSNQPQHF
DNA: TGTGCCAGCAGCTTAGGCTATGGGAGCAATCAGCCCCAGCATTTT

V: TRBV4-3
J: TRBJ1-1
D: .
size: .
CDR3: CASSQDYTEAFF
DNA: TGCGCCAGCAGCCAAGACTACACTGAAGCTTTCTTT

V: TRBV30
J: TRBJ2-6
D: .
size: .
CDR3: CAWSEVGSSSGANVLTF
DNA: TGTGCCTGGAGTGAGGTAGGGTCGAGCTCTGGGGCCAACGTCCTGACTTTC

V: TRBV10-3
J: TRBJ2-7
D: .
size: .
CDR3: CAIGGHIPGLQNYEQYF
DNA: TGTGCCATCGGGGGGCATATACCGGGACTGCAAAACTACGAGCAGTACTTC

V: TRBV9
J: TRBJ2-7
D: .
size: .
CDR3: CASSVGSGTYEQYF
DNA: TGTGCCAGCAGCGTAGGGAGTGGGACCTACGAGCAGTACTTC

V: TRBV7-9
J: TRBJ2-5
D: .
size: .
CDR3: CASSPPGIQETQYF
DNA: TGTGCCAGCAGCCCACCGGGGATTCAAGAGACCCAGTACTTC

V: TRBV7-3
J: TRBJ2-2
D: .
size: .
CDR3: CASSLSGPGELFF
DNA: TGTGCCAGCAGCTTATCGGGGCCCGGGGAGCTGTTTTTT

V: TRBV5-1
J: TRBJ1-1
D: .
size: once
CDR3: CASSLAGGAGVNTEAFF
DNA: TGCGCCAGCAGCTTGGCGGGAGGGGCGGGGGTGAACACTGAAGCTTTCTTT

V: TRBV30
J: TRBJ2-1
D: .
size: .
CDR3: CAWSTGRTGSDEQFF
DNA: TGTGCCTGGAGTACGGGACGAACAGGATCCGATGAGCAGTTCTTC

V: TRBV29-1
J: TRBJ2-1
D: TRBD2
size: .
CDR3: CSVGGVAGVVNEQFF
DNA: TGCAGCGTCGGGGGAGTTGCGGGAGTGGTAAATGAGCAGTTCTTC

V: TRBV11-3
J: TRBJ2-3
D: .
size: .
CDR3: CASSQRATHTQYF
DNA: TGTGCCAGCTCCCAGCGGGCCACACATACGCAGTATTTT

V: TRBV4-3
J: TRBJ2-7
D: .
size: .
CDR3: CASSRRVSSSYEQYF
DNA: TGCGCCAGCAGCAGAAGGGTCTCGAGCTCCTACGAGCAGTACTTC

V: TRBV7-2
J: TRBJ1-1
D: .
size: .
CDR3: CASSLGQNTEAFF
DNA: TGTGCCAGCAGCTTAGGACAGAACACTGAAGCTTTCTTT

V: TRBV7-9
J: TRBJ1-5
D: .
size: .
CDR3: CASSLGNSNQPQHF
DNA: TGTGCCAGCAGCTTAGGGAATAGCAATCAGCCCCAGCATTTT

V: TRBV2
J: TRBJ1-2
D: TRBD1
size: .
CDR3: CATRTGGNYGYTF
DNA: TGTGCCACCCGGACAGGGGGGAACTATGGCTACACCTTC

V: TRBV25-1
J: TRBJ2-1
D: .
size: .
CDR3: CASSVTSNEQFF
DNA: TGTGCCAGCAGTGTGACTAGCAATGAGCAGTTCTTC

V: TRBV11-2
J: TRBJ2-1
D: TRBD2
size: .
CDR3: CASSRGRGKNEQFF
DNA: TGTGCCAGCAGCCGTGGGCGGGGGAAGAATGAGCAGTTCTTC

V: TRBV28
J: TRBJ1-2
D: .
size: medium-sized
CDR3: CASSLGNGYTF
DNA: TGTGCCAGCAGTTTGGGGAATGGCTACACCTTC

V: TRBV2
J: TRBJ1-5
D: .
size: once
CDR3: CASSDPSANNQPQHF
DNA: TGTGCCAGCAGTGATCCGTCGGCAAATAATCAGCCCCAGCATTTT

V: TRBV6-5
J: TRBJ2-7
D: TRBD2
size: .
CDR3: CASSYSTRGEQYF
DNA: TGTGCCAGCAGTTACTCGACGCGGGGGGAGCAGTACTTC

V: TRBV9
J: TRBJ2-5
D: .
size: .
CDR3: CASSRDGYQETQYF
DNA: TGTGCCAGCTCTAGGGACGGGTACCAAGAGACCCAGTACTTC

V: TRBV19
J: TRBJ1-1
D: .
size: .
CDR3: CASSPSRGGLNTEAFF
DNA: TGTGCCAGTAGTCCGAGCCGGGGGGGCCTGAACACTGAAGCTTTCTTT

V: TRBV28
J: TRBJ2-3
D: .
size: .
CDR3: CASSADSSTDTQYF
DNA: TGTGCCAGCAGTGCCGACTCCTCCACAGATACGCAGTATTTT

V: TRBV27
J: TRBJ2-3
D: TRBD2
size: .
CDR3: CASSWGLVTTDTQYF
DNA: TGTGCCAGCAGTTGGGGACTAGTCACGACAGATACGCAGTATTTT

V: TRBV27
J: TRBJ2-2
D: .
size: .
CDR3: CASSRGNTGELFF
DNA: TGTGCCAGCAGTAGAGGGAACACCGGGGAGCTGTTTTTT

V: TRBV9
J: TRBJ2-7
D: TRBD1
size: .
CDR3: CASSVDYRGREQYF
DNA: TGTGCCAGCAGCGTAGACTACAGGGGGAGGGAGCAGTACTTC

V: TRBV19
J: TRBJ1-5
D: .
size: .
CDR3: CASSIGTLGGNQPQHF
DNA: TGTGCCAGTAGTATTGGGACTCTAGGGGGCAATCAGCCCCAGCATTTT

V: TRBV27
J: TRBJ2-7
D: .
size: .
CDR3: CASSHNGGHTVDEQYF
DNA: TGTGCCAGCAGTCACAACGGGGGACATACGGTTGACGAGCAGTACTTC

V: TRBV2
J: TRBJ2-7
D: TRBD1
size: .
CDR3: CASSEASRTGGYEQYF
DNA: TGTGCCAGCAGTGAAGCGTCAAGGACAGGGGGCTACGAGCAGTACTTC

V: TRBV7-8
J: TRBJ1-2
D: .
size: .
CDR3: CATQGYYGYTF
DNA: TGTGCCACCCAGGGATACTATGGCTACACCTTC

V: TRBV7-3
J: TRBJ2-3
D: .
size: .
CDR3: CASSLSLGSTDTQYF
DNA: TGTGCCAGCAGCTTAAGTTTAGGGAGCACAGATACGCAGTATTTT

V: TRBV4-1
J: TRBJ2-5
D: TRBD2
size: .
CDR3: CASSRTSGRAQETQYF
DNA: TGCGCCAGCAGCCGGACTAGCGGGAGGGCCCAAGAGACCCAGTACTTC

V: TRBV9
J: TRBJ1-5
D: .
size: .
CDR3: CASSPQGRWDQPQHF
DNA: TGTGCCAGCAGTCCCCAGGGGAGGTGGGATCAGCCCCAGCATTTT

V: TRBV5-6
J: TRBJ1-5
D: .
size: .
CDR3: CASSLAGGGNQPQHF
DNA: TGTGCCAGCAGCTTGGCCGGGGGCGGCAATCAGCCCCAGCATTTT

V: TRBV6-5
J: TRBJ2-1
D: TRBD1
size: .
CDR3: CASSLGGRGNEQFF
DNA: TGTGCCAGCAGTTTAGGGGGCCGGGGCAATGAGCAGTTCTTC